This T cell receptor beta chain derives from a study of shared clonotypes between healthy human individuals. Every subset had its genomic DNA shared out evenly among several immunoSEQ plates. Sequenced by immunoSEQ multiplex PCR; TCRdb stores in-frame clones only, minus some. The table lists a few million clones, over 85% of them singletons. V shed 8 bases and J shed 1 base, with 11 bases lying between them. Germline CDR1 SGHAT, CDR2 FQNNGV. The CDR3 runs 13 residues. The table lists this clone with a few counts. The chain has TRBV11-2 and TRBJ1-1; tentatively, D is TRBD1 (5 bases). The sample taken for sequencing was naive CD4+ T cells from PBMCs. Subset given: CD45RA+ positively selected. The source is a young man in good health. Some clones in this sample may be carry-over from other donors' samples. CDR3 in amino acids: CASGHQGNTEAFF. The CDR3, as DNA: TGTGCCAGCGGCCATCAGGGGAACACTGAAGCTTTCTTT. Full variable domain (outside the CDR3, taken from reference TRBV11-2 and TRBJ1-1): EAGVAQSPRYKIIEKRQSVAFWCNPISGHATLYWYQQILGQGPKLLIQFQNNGVVDDSQLPKDRFSAERLKGVDSTLKIQPAKLEDSAVYLCASGHQGNTEAFFGQGTRLTVV.